Each of the 26 T cell receptor beta chains below was sequenced from the same sample in a study of T cell responses to AZD1222 COVID-19 vaccine. Only in-frame clones appear in the TCRdb table, and some are missing; sequencing was by immunoSEQ multiplex PCR. The sample lists roughly 120,000 clones, 75% to 90% seen once, with 2% to 3% in the top ten. The sequenced sample was peripheral blood, obtained 28 days after the second AZD1222 dose. These receptors were taken from an adult who received the AZD1222 COVID-19 vaccine.

In DNA, the CDR3 is TGTGCCAGCAGCTTGGGACAGGGCCCATGGCCCCAGCATTTT. Translated, it gives CASSLGQGPWPQHF. V gene TRBV5-6 combines with J gene TRBJ1-5; TRBD1 aligns across 7 bases. The germline CDR1 and CDR2 sequences are SGHDT and YYEEEE. The CDR3 contains 14 residues. V shed 0 bases, J shed 9 bases, and the junction held 6 bases outside the gene matches.

The rearrangement uses TRBV7-3 and TRBJ2-7, with 7 bases that match TRBD1. The junction had 10 bases not matched to a gene; V was cut back by 5 bases and J by 3 bases. Per the germline V gene, CDR1 is SGHTA and CDR2 is FQGTGA. The CDR3 length is 15 residues. This CDR3 reads CASSPDRANYYEQYF. The CDR3 DNA is TGTGCCAGCAGCCCCGACAGGGCAAACTACTACGAGCAGTACTTC.

The rearrangement links TRBV5-1 to TRBJ1-1; D is unresolved. Germline V lookup: CDR1 SGHRS, CDR2 YFSETQ. The CDR3 length is 14 residues. Trimming cost V 4 bases and J 2 bases, with 12 bases left between them. CDR3 sequence reads: CASSPSGSNTEAFF. The CDR3 DNA sequence: TGCGCCAGCAGCCCTTCGGGAAGCAACACTGAAGCTTTCTTT.

The rearrangement joins TRBV19 to TRBJ1-5, with D possibly TRBD1 on 5 matching bases. The CDR3 is made up of 14 amino acids. Germline V gene data show CDR1 as LNHDA and CDR2 as SQIVND (reference sequence). The V gene lost 6 bases and the J gene lost 7 bases, with 16 bases spanning the gap. The CDR3 DNA is TGTGCCAGTAGCTTTCAGGGAGGACAACAGCCCCAGCATTTT. Protein: CASSFQGGQQPQHF.

V is TRBV6-2 or TRBV6-3 and J is TRBJ1-5; TRBD1 might be the D (5 bases). CDR1 MNHEY and CDR2 SVGEGT come from the germline V gene. The length of the CDR3 is 14 residues. V was shortened by 6 bases and J by 1 base, with 10 bases between the two germline ends. The CDR3 DNA sequence: TGTGCCAGCAGCCGACGGGGGAGCAATCAGCCCCAGCATTTT. This sequence encodes CASSRRGSNQPQHF.

Only one count was recorded for this clone. V gene TRBV28 combines with J gene TRBJ2-6, with 7 bases fitting TRBD2. The CDR3 has 18 amino acids. The germline gives CDR1 MDHEN, CDR2 SYDVKM. V shed 5 bases, J shed 1 base, and the junction held 11 bases outside the gene matches. The CDR3 spells CASSTPWGGVSGANVLTF. The CDR3 nucleotides read TGTGCCAGCAGTACCCCGTGGGGGGGGGTATCTGGGGCCAACGTCCTGACTTTC.

The chain is built from TRBV27 and TRBJ1-4, with TRBD1 matching over 7 bases. Trimming removed 8 bases from V and 4 bases from J; junction bases left unmatched: 4. CDR1 is MNHEY, CDR2 SMNVEV, per germline (reference sequence). The CDR3 totals 13 residues. The CDR3 DNA follows: TGTGCCAGCGGCGACAGGGTTAATGAAAAACTGTTTTTT. This gives the protein CASGDRVNEKLFF.

The V gene is TRBV19, the J gene TRBJ1-1; D perhaps matches TRBD1 (5 bases). V lost 8 bases, J lost 0 bases, and 10 bases lay in between. Germline CDR1 and CDR2: LNHDA and SQIVND (reference sequence). The CDR3 is made up of 13 amino acids. Here the CDR3 reads CASQGTLNTEAFF. The CDR3 bases are TGTGCCAGTCAAGGGACGTTGAACACTGAAGCTTTCTTT.

The genes are TRBV19 and TRBJ2-2, with TRBD1 identical over 9 bases. Trimming at V came to 9 bases and at J to 4 bases, leaving 3 bases not matched to a gene. Germline V gene lookup returns CDR1 LNHDA and CDR2 SQIVND (reference sequence). CDR3 length: 13 amino acids. The DNA of the CDR3 is TGTGCCAGCCGGACAGGGGCCACCGGGGAGCTGTTTTTT. This encodes CASRTGATGELFF. The whole variable domain, remainder taken from reference TRBV19 and TRBJ2-2, is DGGITQSPKYLFRKEGQNVTLSCEQNLNHDAMYWYRQDPGQGLRLIYYSQIVNDFQKGDIAEGYSVSREKKESFPLTVTSAQKNPTAFYLCASRTGATGELFFGEGSRLTVL.

With regard to this clone: One end of the junction does not line up with germline, which may come from a read error. The V and J genes are TRBV6-5 and TRBJ2-7, with D tentatively TRBD1 or TRBD2 (5 bases each). The CDR3 length is 12 residues. Germline-derived CDR1 and CDR2 are MNHEY and SVGAGI. The CDR3: CASRINRDPVDF. The DNA for the CDR3 is TGTGCCAGCAGAATCAACCGGGACCCGGTGGACTTC.

The chain is built from TRBV5-1 and TRBJ2-1; the match to TRBD1 covers 9 bases. The CDR3 contains 15 residues. Germline V gene lookup returns CDR1 SGHRS and CDR2 YFSETQ. The ends lost 1 base at V and 9 bases at J; junction bases unmatched: 8. The CDR3 reads CASSLTPGGQGEQFF. The CDR3 DNA follows: TGCGCCAGCAGCTTGACGCCGGGGGGACAGGGTGAGCAGTTCTTC.

The CDR3 DNA sequence: TGTGCCAGTAGTATATATCAGGGGAGTGGGGCCAACGTCCTGACTTTC. Translation gives CASSIYQGSGANVLTF. The chain recombines TRBV19 with TRBJ2-6; D perhaps matches TRBD1 (6 bases). Trimming removed 2 bases at V and 3 bases at J, with 11 bases between. The CDR3 has 16 amino acids. CDR1 and CDR2 from the germline V gene are LNHDA and SQIVND (reference sequence).

V and J are TRBV15 and TRBJ2-7, with D possibly being TRBD1 (5 bases). Trimming shortened V by 1 base and J by 0 bases, and 10 bases separated the two germline ends. Germline V gene data show CDR1 as LNHNV and CDR2 as YYDKDF (reference sequence). This CDR3 contains 15 residues. In DNA form, the CDR3 reads TGTGCCACCAGCAGAGGGGGCGGATTCTCCTACGAGCAGTACTTC. Its protein product is CATSRGGGFSYEQYF.

Written as DNA, the CDR3 is TGTGCCAGCAGCCGACCCGGGACAGGGGTAACCTACGAGCAGTACTTC. Encoded protein: CASSRPGTGVTYEQYF. The V call is TRBV3-1 (or the pseudogene TRBV3-2), the J call TRBJ2-7; TRBD1 aligns across 10 bases. Trimming took 4 bases from V and 2 from J; bases not matched to a gene: 8. The CDR3 spans 16 residues. Germline CDR1 LGHDT, CDR2 YNNKEL (reference sequence).

This chain uses TRBV29-1 with TRBJ1-2; D gene uncertain. Trimming cost V 4 bases and J 6 bases, with 21 bases left between them. The CDR3 consists of 15 residues. Germline CDR1 reads SQVTM; CDR2 reads ANQGSEA. For the CDR3, the DNA is TGCAGCGTTGGGAACCCCAGGCGACGTACTCATGGCTACACCTTC. This codes for CSVGNPRRRTHGYTF.

V usage is TRBV9 and J usage is TRBJ2-1; D is tentatively TRBD1 or TRBD2 (5 bases each). Germline V lookup: CDR1 SGDLS, CDR2 YYNGEE. The CDR3 contains 14 residues. Trimming cost V 0 bases and J 2 bases, with 6 bases left between them. Here the CDR3 reads CASSVGGTYNEQFF. The CDR3 DNA is TGTGCCAGCAGCGTAGGGGGGACCTACAATGAGCAGTTCTTC.

The V and J genes are TRBV7-9 and TRBJ1-4; D ambiguous. V was clipped by 5 bases and J by 8 bases, with 12 bases between them. This CDR3 has 13 residues. Germline V gives CDR1 SEHNR, CDR2 FQNEAQ (reference sequence). Here the CDR3 reads CASSPGGHEKLFF. The CDR3 DNA sequence: TGTGCCAGCAGCCCAGGAGGGCACGAAAAACTGTTTTTT. The entire variable domain, with the rest obtained from reference TRBV7-9 and TRBJ1-4, is as follows: DTGVSQNPRHKITKRGQNVTFRCDPISEHNRLYWYRQTLGQGPEFLTYFQNEAQLEKSRLLSDRFSAERPKGSFSTLEIQRTEQGDSAMYLCASSPGGHEKLFFGSGTQLSVL.

This clone came up once. The CDR3 DNA sequence: TGTGCCAGCAGCCAGGGACAGGCTCCAACTAATGAAAAACTGTTTTTT. Protein sequence: CASSQGQAPTNEKLFF. The chain has TRBV5-5 and TRBJ1-4; 8 nucleotides line up with TRBD1. Losses at the gene ends were 4 bases for V and 0 bases for J; bases not matched to a gene: 5. This CDR3 spans 16 amino acids. The germline CDR1 and CDR2 sequences are SGHKS and YYEKEE (reference sequence).

The chain is built from TRBV7-2 and TRBJ1-2; D not certain. The CDR3 length is 14 residues. Trimming stripped 2 bases from V and 2 bases from J, with 9 bases between. Germline CDR1 reads SGHTA; CDR2 reads FQGNSA. This chain's CDR3 is CASSLSSGNYGYTF. The CDR3 bases are TGTGCCAGCAGCTTATCTTCCGGGAACTATGGCTACACCTTC.

The sample holds a few counts of this clone. This chain joins TRBV5-4 and TRBJ1-2, with D possibly being TRBD1 (6 bases). CDR1 is SGHNT and CDR2 is YYREEE in the germline V gene (reference sequence). V was clipped by 2 bases and J by 7 bases, with 12 bases between them. The CDR3 runs 13 residues. The CDR3: CASSFGGLSGYTF. The DNA of the CDR3 is TGTGCCAGCAGCTTTGGGGGGCTGAGTGGCTACACCTTC.

The chain employs TRBV18 and TRBJ1-5; 9 bases fit TRBD1. The CDR3 contains 15 residues. The ends lost 2 bases at V and 2 bases at J; junction bases unmatched: 1. CDR1 and CDR2 from the germline V gene are KGHSH and LQKENI. In DNA, the CDR3 is TGTGCCAGCTCACCAAGGACAGGGGGCAATCAGCCCCAGCATTTT. It translates to CASSPRTGGNQPQHF.

This rearrangement joins TRBV27 to TRBJ1-5; 8 nucleotides line up with TRBD1. Trimming took 5 bases from V and 7 from J; bases not matched to a gene: 10. This CDR3 has 15 amino acids. CDR1 is MNHEY, CDR2 SMNVEV, per germline (reference sequence). The CDR3 coding sequence is TGTGCCAGCAGTCCAATGACAGGGGTGAAGCAGCCCCAGCATTTT. It translates to CASSPMTGVKQPQHF.

This clone occurred once. The V and J genes are TRBV19 and TRBJ1-2; tentative D call: TRBD1 (5 bases). Germline assignment: CDR1 LNHDA and CDR2 SQIVND (reference sequence). The CDR3 is 16 amino acids. V lost 4 bases, J lost 6 bases, and 21 bases lay in between. CDR3 region: CASSTLGGEGKDGYTF. The CDR3 DNA follows: TGTGCCAGTAGTACCCTGGGTGGGGAGGGGAAGGATGGCTACACCTTC.

This chain uses TRBV30 with TRBJ1-5, with D unclear. V lost 7 bases and J 4 bases, leaving 14 bases between the germline ends. Germline CDR1 GTSNPN, CDR2 SVGIG (reference sequence). This CDR3 has 13 amino acids. CDR3 DNA: TGTGCCTCGGGCCGGCACCTAAATCAGCCCCAGCATTTT. Protein: CASGRHLNQPQHF. The entire variable domain, with the rest obtained from reference TRBV30 and TRBJ1-5, is as follows: SQTIHQWPATLVQPVGSPLSLECTVEGTSNPNLYWYRQAAGRGLQLLFYSVGIGQISSEVPQNLSASRPQDRQFILSSKKLLLSDSGFYLCASGRHLNQPQHFGDGTRLSIL.

J is TRBJ2-7 and V is TRBV18; 9 bases are shared with TRBD1. Unmatched junction bases numbered 12, after V lost 0 bases and J lost 12 bases. This CDR3 spans 15 amino acids. Germline assignment: CDR1 KGHSH and CDR2 LQKENI. This CDR3 reads CASSPPGTGTSFLYF. As DNA, the CDR3 is TGTGCCAGCTCACCACCGGGGACAGGGACCTCCTTCTTGTACTTC.

This rearrangement joins TRBV9 to TRBJ2-5, with 9 bases that match TRBD2. Germline CDR1 is SGDLS and CDR2 is YYNGEE. V trimming: 0 bases; J trimming: 5 bases; junction bases outside the gene matches: 8. CDR3 length: 16 amino acids. The DNA of the CDR3 is TGTGCCAGCAGCGTAGGGGCTAGCGGGGTTGGGGAGACCCAGTACTTC. Protein: CASSVGASGVGETQYF.